These 21 T cell receptor beta chains share one sample of origin, sequenced in a study of shared clonotypes between healthy human individuals. Using immunoSEQ multiplex PCR, the repertoire was profiled, and TCRdb retains in-frame clones only, with some absent. The sample shows 2 million to 3 million clones, 80% to 95% of them seen only once. Material for sequencing was naive CD4+ T cells from PBMCs. This sample's subset: CD45RA+ positively selected. The receptors here all came from a man in his late teens or twenties in good health. Some clones in this sample may be carry-over from other donors' samples.

The V gene is TRBV4-2, the J gene TRBJ2-5; TRBD1 matches 9 bases. The CDR3 contains 15 residues. Per germline, CDR1 LGHNA and CDR2 YNFKEQ. With V trimmed by 1 base and J by 5 bases, 5 bases remained unmatched. CDR3 protein: CASSQAGQGGETQYF. The CDR3 DNA sequence: TGTGCCAGCAGCCAAGCGGGACAGGGAGGGGAGACCCAGTACTTC.

Notes on this clone: In the same sample, other DNA sequences code for this CDR3. The gene calls are TRBV28 and TRBJ2-7; D gene uncertain. The V end lost 4 bases, the J end lost 5 bases, and 9 bases lay between the germline ends. CDR1 is MDHEN, CDR2 SYDVKM, per germline. This CDR3 spans 12 amino acids. The CDR3 loop is CASSSPGHEQYF. CDR3 sequence (DNA): TGTGCCAGCAGTTCACCCGGACACGAGCAGTACTTC.

This chain uses TRBV5-1 with TRBJ1-6; maybe TRBD1 (6 bases). Germline V gene sequence: CDR1 SGHRS, CDR2 YFSETQ. CDR3 length: 16 residues. The ends were cut back, 4 bases at V and 4 bases at J, with 15 bases in the middle. The CDR3 nucleotides read TGCGCCAGCAGCCCTGACAGGAGCGGGTATAATTCACCCCTCCACTTT. Its translation is CASSPDRSGYNSPLHF.

This chain joins TRBV28 and TRBJ2-7; 11 positions match TRBD2. This CDR3 spans 15 amino acids. V trimming: 10 bases; J trimming: 2 bases; junction bases outside the gene matches: 10. Germline V gene data show CDR1 as MDHEN and CDR2 as SYDVKM. The CDR3: CATGSGTSGAYEQYF. In DNA form, the CDR3 reads TGTGCCACTGGCTCCGGGACTAGCGGCGCCTACGAGCAGTACTTC.

The J gene is TRBJ2-5, the V gene TRBV30, with 10 bases identical to TRBD2. Germline V CDR1 and CDR2: GTSNPN, SVGIG (reference sequence). Trimming at V came to 6 bases and at J to 2 bases, leaving 3 bases not matched to a gene. The CDR3 is 13 amino acids. CDR3 DNA sequence: TGTGCCTGCAAGACTAGCGGGCAAGAGACCCAGTACTTC. Its translation: CACKTSGQETQYF.

The rearrangement joins TRBV7-2 to TRBJ1-5, with TRBD1 matching over 7 bases. V lost 5 bases, J lost 4 bases, and 5 bases stayed unmatched. Looked up from germline, CDR1 is SGHTA and CDR2 is FQGNSA. This CDR3 is built from 14 residues. The CDR3: CASSNRGGNQPQHF. CDR3 in DNA: TGTGCCAGCAGCAACAGGGGTGGTAATCAGCCCCAGCATTTT. Based on the CDR3 plus reference TRBV7-2 and TRBJ1-5, the full variable domain is GAGVSQSPSNKVTEKGKDVELRCDPISGHTALYWYRQSLGQGLEFLIYFQGNSAPDKSGLPSDRFSAERTGGSVSTLTIQRTQQEDSAVYLCASSNRGGNQPQHFGDGTRLSIL.

The CDR3 region has the DNA TGTGCCAGCAGCCCCCGTCGGGGCATAGGCAATCAGCCCCAGCATTTT. Amino acid sequence: CASSPRRGIGNQPQHF. This sequence joins TRBV5-8 and TRBJ1-5, with a weak D call TRBD1 (5 bases). V lost 4 bases to trimming and J lost 2 bases, with 16 bases between them. The CDR3 consists of 16 residues. Germline CDR1 SGHTS, CDR2 YDEGEE.

The V gene is TRBV5-4, the J gene TRBJ2-1; 8 nucleotides agree with TRBD2. This CDR3 region has 18 residues. V lost 5 bases and J lost 5; bases outside the gene matches: 18. The germline V gene encodes CDR1 SGHNT and CDR2 YYREEE (reference sequence). DNA for the CDR3: TGTGCCAGCAGGCCGGGAGGGACGGGAGGTGGGGGGGACAATGAGCAGTTCTTC. It yields the protein CASRPGGTGGGGDNEQFF.

The chain joins TRBV30 to TRBJ1-2, with 7 positions matching TRBD1. Per the germline V gene, CDR1 is GTSNPN and CDR2 is SVGIG (reference sequence). V lost 2 bases and J lost 4; bases outside the gene matches: 10. This CDR3 has 15 residues. The CDR3 DNA follows: TGTGCCTGGAGTACGGACAGGTGGAGTATCTATGGCTACACCTTC. Protein: CAWSTDRWSIYGYTF.

This sequence joins TRBV7-9 and TRBJ1-2; D ambiguous. This CDR3 region has 13 residues. Deletions cut 5 bases from V and 7 bases from J, with 14 bases between. Germline CDR1 SEHNR, CDR2 FQNEAQ (reference sequence). The CDR3 coding sequence is TGTGCCAGCAGCGAGACACCGCTCAGTGGCTACACCTTC. This sequence encodes CASSETPLSGYTF.

The CDR3 is CASSQVRDSFTYEQYF. The CDR3, as DNA: TGCGCCAGCAGCCAAGTGAGGGACAGTTTTACCTACGAGCAGTACTTC. The chain is built from TRBV4-3 and TRBJ2-5; 7 nucleotides match TRBD1. The tail of the sequence fits TRBJ2-7 better, so the J call may be wrong. CDR1 is LGHNA and CDR2 is YSLEER in the germline V gene. The CDR3 contains 16 residues.

This sequence joins TRBV5-1 and TRBJ2-7; TRBD1 might be the D (6 bases). Germline CDR1 is SGHRS and CDR2 is YFSETQ. The CDR3 consists of 17 residues. The V and J ends lost 4 bases and 2 bases respectively, with 22 bases between them. As DNA, the CDR3 is TGCGCCAGCAGCCCAACCATTTCAGGGGCCATACCCTACGAGCAGTACTTC. Protein sequence: CASSPTISGAIPYEQYF.

The rearrangement uses TRBV7-2 and TRBJ2-7, with TRBD1 matching over 8 bases. V dropped 6 bases and J dropped 2; count of bases not matched to a gene: 3. The CDR3 covers 13 residues. The germline CDR1 and CDR2 sequences are SGHTA and FQGNSA. CDR3 loop: CASRRQGPYEQYF. CDR3 DNA sequence: TGTGCCAGCAGACGACAGGGGCCCTACGAGCAGTACTTC.

J is TRBJ2-6 and V is TRBV30; no reliable D call. CDR1 is GTSNPN and CDR2 is SVGIG in the germline V gene (reference sequence). The ends were cut back, 4 bases at V and 4 bases at J, with 8 bases in the middle. This CDR3 comprises 13 residues. CDR3 bases: TGTGCCTGGACCCCTACCGGGGCCAACGTCCTGACTTTC. Translating it yields CAWTPTGANVLTF.

This clone is a singleton in its sample. The J gene is TRBJ1-2, the V gene TRBV7-2, with 7 nucleotides matching TRBD1. The CDR3 covers 15 residues. Trimming cost V 4 bases and J 3 bases; bases outside gene matches: 8. Looked up from germline, CDR1 is SGHTA and CDR2 is FQGNSA. This chain's CDR3 is CASSYQHGTDYGYTF. CDR3 in DNA: TGTGCCAGCAGCTATCAACACGGGACAGACTATGGCTACACCTTC.

The gene calls are TRBV6-4 and TRBJ2-2; D is undetermined. V was trimmed by 0 bases and J by 4 bases, leaving 6 bases between them. The CDR3 consists of 14 residues. Per the germline V gene, CDR1 is MRHNA and CDR2 is SNTAGT. CDR3 region: CASSDSGITGELFF. The CDR3 DNA reads TGTGCCAGCAGTGACTCAGGGATCACCGGGGAGCTGTTTTTT.

V usage is TRBV2 and J usage is TRBJ2-4; D is unresolved. This CDR3 spans 12 amino acids. Germline V gene sequence: CDR1 SNHLY, CDR2 FYNNEI. The ends were cut back, 2 bases at V and 7 bases at J, with 6 bases in the middle. CDR3 sequence reads: CASSEPPNIQYF. The CDR3 coding sequence is TGTGCCAGCAGTGAACCACCTAACATTCAGTACTTC.

J is TRBJ2-5 and V is TRBV6-6, with unresolved D. The CDR3 contains 13 residues. Germline CDR1 is MNHNY and CDR2 is SVGAGI (reference sequence). Trimming removed 6 bases from V and 4 bases from J, with 12 bases in between. The CDR3 reads CASSPQESETQYF. In nucleotides, the CDR3 is TGTGCCAGCAGCCCCCAAGAATCAGAGACCCAGTACTTC.

The chain has TRBV19 and TRBJ1-1; a possible D gene is TRBD1 (5 bases). The V gene's germline CDR1 is LNHDA and CDR2 SQIVND (reference sequence). V lost 2 bases to trimming and J lost 2 bases, with 12 bases between them. The CDR3 is made up of 15 amino acids. CDR3 sequence: CASSIRLRDNTEAFF. The CDR3 nucleotides read TGTGCCAGTAGTATAAGGCTCAGGGATAACACTGAAGCTTTCTTT.

CDR3 nucleotide sequence: TGTGCCAGCAGCGGAAGCGGGGATCTAGGATCCTACGAGCAGTACTTC. Translating gives CASSGSGDLGSYEQYF. The V call is TRBV7-2, the J call TRBJ2-7; TRBD2 agrees at 7 bases. The V gene end was trimmed by 5 bases and the J gene end by 1 base; junction bases not matched to a gene: 11. Looked up from germline, CDR1 is SGHTA and CDR2 is FQGNSA. The CDR3 length is 16 residues.

The rearrangement uses TRBV27 and TRBJ1-6; D is perhaps TRBD1 (5 bases). The CDR3 consists of 13 residues. The germline CDR1 and CDR2 sequences are MNHEY and SMNVEV (reference sequence). V dropped 4 bases and J dropped 7 bases, with 8 bases sitting between them. The CDR3 DNA is TGTGCCAGCAGTTGGTGGGGGAATTCACCCCTCCACTTT. It is translated as CASSWWGNSPLHF.